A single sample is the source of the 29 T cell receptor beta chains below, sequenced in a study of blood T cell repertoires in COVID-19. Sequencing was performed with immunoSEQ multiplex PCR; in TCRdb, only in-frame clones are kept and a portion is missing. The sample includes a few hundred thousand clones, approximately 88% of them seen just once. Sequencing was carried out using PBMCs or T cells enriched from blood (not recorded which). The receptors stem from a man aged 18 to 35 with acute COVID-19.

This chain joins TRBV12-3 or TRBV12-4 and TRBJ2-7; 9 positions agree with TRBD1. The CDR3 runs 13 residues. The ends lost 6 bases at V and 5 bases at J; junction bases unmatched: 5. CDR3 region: CASRTGTGNEQYF. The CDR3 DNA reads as TGTGCCAGCAGAACCGGGACAGGGAACGAGCAGTACTTC.

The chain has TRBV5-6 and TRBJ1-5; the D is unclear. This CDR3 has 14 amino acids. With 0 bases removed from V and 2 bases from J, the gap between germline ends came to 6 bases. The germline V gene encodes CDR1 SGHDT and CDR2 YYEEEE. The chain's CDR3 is CASSLGEGNQPQHF. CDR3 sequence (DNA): TGTGCCAGCAGCTTGGGTGAGGGCAATCAGCCCCAGCATTTT. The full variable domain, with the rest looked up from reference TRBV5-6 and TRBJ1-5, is DAGVTQSPTHLIKTRGQQVTLRCSPKSGHDTVSWYQQALGQGPQFIFQYYEEEERQRGNFPDRFSGHQFPNYSSELNVNALLLGDSALYLCASSLGEGNQPQHFGDGTRLSIL.

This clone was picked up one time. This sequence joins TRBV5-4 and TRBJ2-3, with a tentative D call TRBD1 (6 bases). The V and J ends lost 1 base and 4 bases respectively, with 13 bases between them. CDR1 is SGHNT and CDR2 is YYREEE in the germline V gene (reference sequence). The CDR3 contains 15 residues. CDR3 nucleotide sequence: TGTGCCAGCAGCTTGAGGGGGAGCCCCCCAGATACGCAGTATTTT. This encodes CASSLRGSPPDTQYF.

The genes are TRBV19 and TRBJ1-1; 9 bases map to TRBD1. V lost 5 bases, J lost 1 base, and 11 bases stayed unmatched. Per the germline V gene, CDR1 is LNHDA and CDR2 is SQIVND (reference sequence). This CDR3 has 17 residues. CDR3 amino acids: CASSLSGGQGRNTEAFF. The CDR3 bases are TGTGCCAGTAGTCTCTCAGGGGGACAGGGACGGAACACTGAAGCTTTCTTT.

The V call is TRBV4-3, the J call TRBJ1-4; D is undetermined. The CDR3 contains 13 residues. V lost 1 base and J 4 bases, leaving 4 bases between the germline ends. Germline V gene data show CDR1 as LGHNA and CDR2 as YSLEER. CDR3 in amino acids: CASSQGLNEKLFF. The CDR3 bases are TGCGCCAGCAGCCAAGGTCTTAATGAAAAACTGTTTTTT.

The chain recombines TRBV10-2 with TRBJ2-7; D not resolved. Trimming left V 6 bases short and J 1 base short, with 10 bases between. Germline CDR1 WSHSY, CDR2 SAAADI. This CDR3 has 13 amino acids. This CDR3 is CASSPDNSYEQYF. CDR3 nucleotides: TGCGCCAGCAGCCCCGACAATTCCTACGAGCAGTACTTC.

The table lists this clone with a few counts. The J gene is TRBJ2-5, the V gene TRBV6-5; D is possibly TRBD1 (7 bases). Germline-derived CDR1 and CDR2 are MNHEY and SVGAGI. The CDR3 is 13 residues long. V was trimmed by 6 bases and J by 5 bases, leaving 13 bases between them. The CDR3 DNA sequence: TGTGCCAGCAGACAACAGGGGAGGGAGACCCAGTACTTC. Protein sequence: CASRQQGRETQYF.

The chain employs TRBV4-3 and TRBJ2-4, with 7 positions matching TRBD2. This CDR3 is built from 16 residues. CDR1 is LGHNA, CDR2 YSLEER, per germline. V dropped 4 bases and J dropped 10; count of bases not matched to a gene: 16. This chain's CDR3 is CASSLNFGGDFEIQYF. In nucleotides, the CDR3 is TGCGCCAGCAGCCTTAATTTTGGGGGGGACTTCGAAATTCAGTACTTC.

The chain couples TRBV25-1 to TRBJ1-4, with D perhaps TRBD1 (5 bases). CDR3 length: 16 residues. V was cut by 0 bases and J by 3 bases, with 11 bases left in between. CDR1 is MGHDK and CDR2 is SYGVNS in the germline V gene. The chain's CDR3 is CASSEYTGGPNEKLFF. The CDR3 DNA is TGTGCCAGCAGTGAATATACCGGGGGACCTAATGAAAAACTGTTTTTT.

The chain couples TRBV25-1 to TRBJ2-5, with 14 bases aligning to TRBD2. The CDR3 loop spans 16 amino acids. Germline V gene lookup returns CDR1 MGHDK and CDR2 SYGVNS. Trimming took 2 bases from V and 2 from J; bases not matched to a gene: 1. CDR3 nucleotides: TGTGCCAGCAGTGAAGGGACTAGCGGGGGACAAGAGACCCAGTACTTC. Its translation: CASSEGTSGGQETQYF.

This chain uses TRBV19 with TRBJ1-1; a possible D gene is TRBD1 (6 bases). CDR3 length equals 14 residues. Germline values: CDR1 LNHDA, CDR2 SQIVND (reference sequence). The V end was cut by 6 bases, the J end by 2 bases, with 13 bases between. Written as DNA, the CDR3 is TGTGCCAGTAGCCTACAGGGAAGAAACACTGAAGCTTTCTTT. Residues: CASSLQGRNTEAFF.

The DNA for the CDR3 is TGCAGTGCTAGTCCCCCGGGACAGCAAGATTCACCCCTCCACTTT. Protein: CSASPPGQQDSPLHF. V and J are TRBV20-1 and TRBJ1-6, with TRBD1 identical over 7 bases. This CDR3 region has 15 residues. V dropped 3 bases and J dropped 8; count of bases not matched to a gene: 10. Germline CDR1 DFQATT, CDR2 SNEGSKA (reference sequence).

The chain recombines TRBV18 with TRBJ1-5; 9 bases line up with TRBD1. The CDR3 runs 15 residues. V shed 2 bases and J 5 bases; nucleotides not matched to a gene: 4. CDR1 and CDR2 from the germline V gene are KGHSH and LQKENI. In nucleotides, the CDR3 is TGTGCCAGCTCACCATCGGGACAGGGCTATCAGCCCCAGCATTTT. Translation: CASSPSGQGYQPQHF. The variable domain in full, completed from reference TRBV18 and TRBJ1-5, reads NAGVMQNPRHLVRRRGQEARLRCSPMKGHSHVYWYRQLPEEGLKFMVYLQKENIIDESGMPKERFSAEFPKEGPSILRIQQVVRGDSAAYFCASSPSGQGYQPQHFGDGTRLSIL.

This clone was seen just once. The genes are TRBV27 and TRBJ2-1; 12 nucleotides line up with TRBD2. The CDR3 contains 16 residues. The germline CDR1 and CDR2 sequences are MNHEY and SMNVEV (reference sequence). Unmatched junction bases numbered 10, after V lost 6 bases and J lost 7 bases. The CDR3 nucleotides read TGTGCCAGCAGCTCACTAGCGGGAGGACATAAGAATGAGCAGTTCTTC. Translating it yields CASSSLAGGHKNEQFF.

CDR3 sequence: CASSFPQGGVSEQFF. The CDR3 DNA sequence: TGTGCCAGCAGTTTTCCGCAGGGAGGGGTAAGTGAGCAGTTCTTC. J is TRBJ2-1 and V is TRBV27; 7 bases are shared with TRBD2. V gave up 3 bases and J gave up 9 bases; unmatched junction bases: 11. This CDR3 has 15 amino acids. The germline CDR1 and CDR2 sequences are MNHEY and SMNVEV (reference sequence).

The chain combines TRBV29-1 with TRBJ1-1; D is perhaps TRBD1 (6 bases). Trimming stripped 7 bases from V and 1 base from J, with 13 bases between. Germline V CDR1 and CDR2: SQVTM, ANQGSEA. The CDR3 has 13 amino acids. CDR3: CSALDRPNTEAFF. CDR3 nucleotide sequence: TGCAGCGCCCTTGACAGGCCGAACACTGAAGCTTTCTTT.

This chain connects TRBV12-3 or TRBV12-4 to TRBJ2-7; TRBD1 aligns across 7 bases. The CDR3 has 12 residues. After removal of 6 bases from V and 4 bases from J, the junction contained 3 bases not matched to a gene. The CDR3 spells CASRHRGYEQYF. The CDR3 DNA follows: TGTGCCAGCAGACACAGGGGTTACGAGCAGTACTTC.

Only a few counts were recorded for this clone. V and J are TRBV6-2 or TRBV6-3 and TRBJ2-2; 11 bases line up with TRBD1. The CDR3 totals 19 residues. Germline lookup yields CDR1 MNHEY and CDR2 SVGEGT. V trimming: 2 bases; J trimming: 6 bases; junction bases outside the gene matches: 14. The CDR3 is CASSYPRTGGISGSGELFF. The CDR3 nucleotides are TGTGCCAGCAGTTACCCCCGGACAGGGGGCATTTCGGGATCCGGGGAGCTGTTTTTT.

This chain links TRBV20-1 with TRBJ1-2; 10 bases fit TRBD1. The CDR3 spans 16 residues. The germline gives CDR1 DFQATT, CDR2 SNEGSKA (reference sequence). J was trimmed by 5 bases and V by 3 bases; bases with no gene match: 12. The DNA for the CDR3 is TGCAGTGCTAGTTCTCGTCGGGACAGGGGAATTTATGGCTACACCTTC. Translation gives CSASSRRDRGIYGYTF.

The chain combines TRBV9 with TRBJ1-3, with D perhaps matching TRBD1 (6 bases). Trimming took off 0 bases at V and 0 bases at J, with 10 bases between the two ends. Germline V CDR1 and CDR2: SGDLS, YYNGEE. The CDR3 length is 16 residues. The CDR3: CASSVAGADSGNTIYF. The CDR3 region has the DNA TGTGCCAGCAGCGTAGCAGGGGCAGACTCTGGAAACACCATATATTTT.

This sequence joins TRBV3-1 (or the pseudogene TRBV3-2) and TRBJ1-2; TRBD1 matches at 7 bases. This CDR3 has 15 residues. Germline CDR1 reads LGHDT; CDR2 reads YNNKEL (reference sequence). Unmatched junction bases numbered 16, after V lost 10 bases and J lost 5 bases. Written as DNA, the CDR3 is TGTGCCACCACACCGGTAGAGGGGGCCGGATATGGCTACACCTTC. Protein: CATTPVEGAGYGYTF.

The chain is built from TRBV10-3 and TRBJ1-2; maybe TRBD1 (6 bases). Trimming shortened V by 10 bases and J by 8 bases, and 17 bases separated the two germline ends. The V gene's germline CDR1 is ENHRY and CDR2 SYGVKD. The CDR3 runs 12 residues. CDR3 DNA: TGTGCCACCAGAGGGGGGGTGGGAGGCTACACCTTC. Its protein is CATRGGVGGYTF.

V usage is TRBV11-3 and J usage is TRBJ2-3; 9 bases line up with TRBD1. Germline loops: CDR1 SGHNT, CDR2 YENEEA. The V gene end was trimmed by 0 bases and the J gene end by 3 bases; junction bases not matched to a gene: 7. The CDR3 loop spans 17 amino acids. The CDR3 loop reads CASSLDLWDRATDTQYF. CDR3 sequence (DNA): TGTGCCAGCAGCTTAGATCTATGGGACAGGGCGACAGATACGCAGTATTTT.

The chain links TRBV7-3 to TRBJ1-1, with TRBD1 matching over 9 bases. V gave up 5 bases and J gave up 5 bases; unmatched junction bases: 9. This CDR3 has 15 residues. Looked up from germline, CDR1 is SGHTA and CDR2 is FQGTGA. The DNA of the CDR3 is TGTGCCAGCAGCCCCACCGGACAGGGGTGGACTGAAGCTTTCTTT. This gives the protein CASSPTGQGWTEAFF.

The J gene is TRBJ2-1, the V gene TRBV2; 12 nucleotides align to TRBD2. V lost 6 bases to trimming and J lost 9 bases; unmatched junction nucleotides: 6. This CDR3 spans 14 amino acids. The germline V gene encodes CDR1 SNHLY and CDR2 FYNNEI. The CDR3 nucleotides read TGTGCCAGCAGGGGTGGACTAGCGGGAAGTGAGCAGTTCTTC. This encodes CASRGGLAGSEQFF.

The CDR3 sequence: CASRGWTGNTEAFF. Here the CDR3 DNA reads TGCGCCAGCAGAGGCTGGACAGGGAACACTGAAGCTTTCTTT. The rearrangement links TRBV5-1 to TRBJ1-1; 7 bases map to TRBD1. The CDR3 runs to 14 residues. V shed 5 bases, J shed 1 base, and the junction held 5 bases outside the gene matches. The germline CDR1 and CDR2 sequences are SGHRS and YFSETQ.

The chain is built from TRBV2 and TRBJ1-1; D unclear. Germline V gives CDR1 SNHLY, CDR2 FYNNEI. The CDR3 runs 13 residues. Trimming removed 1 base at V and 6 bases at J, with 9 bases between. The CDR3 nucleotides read TGTGCCAGCAGTGAAGAAGGGAGGCCTGAAGCTTTCTTT. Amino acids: CASSEEGRPEAFF.

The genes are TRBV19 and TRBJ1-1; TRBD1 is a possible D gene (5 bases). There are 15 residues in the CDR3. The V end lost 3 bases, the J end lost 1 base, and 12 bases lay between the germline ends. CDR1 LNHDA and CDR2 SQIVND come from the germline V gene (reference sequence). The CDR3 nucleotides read TGTGCCAGTAGTATTGGGGGGTTCGGGAACACTGAAGCTTTCTTT. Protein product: CASSIGGFGNTEAFF.

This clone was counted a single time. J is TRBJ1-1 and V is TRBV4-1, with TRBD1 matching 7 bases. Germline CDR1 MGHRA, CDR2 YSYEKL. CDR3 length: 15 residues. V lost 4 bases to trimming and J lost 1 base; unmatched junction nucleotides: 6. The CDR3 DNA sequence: TGCGCCAGCAGCCTATTGCACAGGGGGAACACTGAAGCTTTCTTT. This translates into CASSLLHRGNTEAFF.